The 7 T cell receptor beta chains below were found in one sample sequenced in a study of cytomegalovirus exposure and HLA in healthy donors. The PCR ran on 60 Vbeta and 13 Jbeta primers. Clones were read by immunoSEQ multiplex PCR, and TCRdb kept only the in-frame ones, dropping some. The sample yields 100,000 to 150,000 clones, roughly 9% seen once. Sequenced material: PBMCs. The source of these receptors is a woman between 40 and 55 years old in good health and CMV-seropositive.

This clone has more than one count but fewer than ten. The rearrangement uses TRBV5-1 and TRBJ1-5; TRBD1 matches 7 bases. Germline V CDR1 and CDR2: SGHRS, YFSETQ. There are 14 residues in the CDR3. V lost 2 bases and J lost 2; bases outside the gene matches: 1. The CDR3 coding sequence is TGCGCCAGCAGCTTTACAGGGGGCAATCAGCCCCAGCATTTT. It is translated as CASSFTGGNQPQHF. The full variable domain, with the rest looked up from reference TRBV5-1 and TRBJ1-5, is KAGVTQTPRYLIKTRGQQVTLSCSPISGHRSVSWYQQTPGQGLQFLFEYFSETQRNKGNFPGRFSGRQFSNSRSEMNVSTLELGDSALYLCASSFTGGNQPQHFGDGTRLSIL.

V usage is TRBV18 and J usage is TRBJ1-2, with D tentatively TRBD1 (6 bases). V gave up 2 bases and J gave up 4 bases, with 11 bases separating them. Germline CDR1 and CDR2: KGHSH and LQKENI. The CDR3 is made up of 14 amino acids. CDR3 sequence (DNA): TGTGCCAGCTCACCAGGGGGCGCCGGCTATGGCTACACCTTC. It yields the protein CASSPGGAGYGYTF.

This clone was counted a few times. The genes are TRBV15 and TRBJ1-5; D remains unclear. Germline values: CDR1 LNHNV, CDR2 YYDKDF (reference sequence). V was pared by 0 bases and J by 3 bases, with 9 bases between. The CDR3 sequence is 15 residues long. CDR3 nucleotide sequence: TGTGCCACCAGCAGAGATCTCTACTCCAATCAGCCCCAGCATTTT. As protein: CATSRDLYSNQPQHF.

The J gene is TRBJ2-1, the V gene TRBV6-1; 9 bases line up with TRBD1. This CDR3 is 15 amino acids long. Germline V lookup: CDR1 MNHNS, CDR2 SASEGT. With 6 bases clipped from V and 0 bases from J, the junction kept 3 bases outside the gene matches. Here the CDR3 reads CASSYRGPSYNEQFF. The CDR3 DNA reads as TGTGCCAGCAGCTACAGGGGGCCCTCCTACAATGAGCAGTTCTTC.

This clone came up a few times. In DNA, the CDR3 is TGTGCCAGCAGAGAAAGCGTGATCAGGCCCCAGCATTTT. Encoded protein: CASRESVIRPQHF. The chain couples TRBV6-5 to TRBJ1-5; D is ambiguous. CDR1 is MNHEY, CDR2 SVGAGI, per germline. The CDR3 contains 13 residues. Deletions cut 6 bases from V and 9 bases from J, with 15 bases between.

The chain employs TRBV29-1 and TRBJ1-1; possibly TRBD1 for D (6 bases). The CDR3 spans 12 residues. Germline V gene lookup returns CDR1 SQVTM and CDR2 ANQGSEA. V lost 5 bases to trimming and J lost 5 bases, with 12 bases between them. CDR3: CSVYTGITEAFF. In nucleotides, the CDR3 is TGCAGCGTTTACACAGGGATAACTGAAGCTTTCTTT.

This rearrangement joins TRBV10-3 to TRBJ2-5, with D perhaps TRBD1 (6 bases). Germline-derived CDR1 and CDR2 are ENHRY and SYGVKD. The CDR3 is 14 amino acids. Trimming shortened V by 6 bases and J by 0 bases, and 11 bases separated the two germline ends. CDR3 region: CAIRPQGNQETQYF. The CDR3, as DNA: TGTGCCATCAGGCCTCAGGGGAACCAAGAGACCCAGTACTTC.